This T cell receptor (beta chain) emerged from a study of T cells after yellow fever vaccination. Findings and limits, study-wide: Peaking on day 5 versus 15, the secondary response was faster but weaker. Post-booster repertoires again held most primary-vaccination clones (approximately 96% CD4, roughly 88% CD8). Within FACS-sorted repertoires, abundant clonotypes contaminating from the bulk population could be present.

With respect to this clonotype: What it recognizes is unknown.

Germline values: CDR1 DFQATT, CDR2 SNEGSKA (reference sequence). Deletions cut 8 bases from V and 4 bases from J, with 14 bases between. The CDR3 has 12 residues. Template switching by 5'RACE produced TCR cDNA, adding a universal primer site and UMIs. TCRdb passed the 5' RACE reads through MiXCR, listing each CDR3 protein once. This sample carries just under 600,000 distinct CDR3 sequences, approximately 13% of them seen once, and the ten largest clones take about 14%. This chain links TRBV20-1 with TRBJ2-5, with D perhaps matching TRBD1 or TRBD2 (5 bases each). The receptor's source is a man aged 30-40 years who received the YFV17D yellow fever vaccine. Here the sequenced sample was PBMCs, taken on the day of the yellow fever booster vaccination. CDR3 in amino acids: CSPGTDRETQYF. CDR3 nucleotides: TGCAGTCCGGGGACGGACCGAGAGACCCAGTACTTC.